This TCR beta chain appears in the sequencing data of a study of blood T cell repertoires in COVID-19. At the level of the study: The samples span acute and convalescent COVID-19 from the United States, Italy and Spain.

The CDR3 is 14 amino acids. Trimming shortened V by 3 bases and J by 7 bases, and 13 bases separated the two germline ends. Per germline, CDR1 MDHEN and CDR2 SYDVKM. This clone was detected once. In the authors' methods: Amplification from reference gene primers served as the basis for estimated nucleated cell counts. Sequencing used immunoSEQ multiplex PCR; TCRdb keeps in-frame clones, though not all of them. The V and J calls and clone size come from that table; D and trimming were worked out from the DNA. Of roughly 230,000 clones listed, around 82% are singletons. V gene TRBV28 combines with J gene TRBJ1-5; a weak D match, TRBD1 (6 bases). Input material: peripheral blood. This clonotype originated in a man in his forties or fifties with active or convalescent COVID-19. The CDR3 DNA reads TGTGCCAGCAGTTTGGGGGGGGCGGAACAGCCCCAGCATTTT. Translation: CASSLGGAEQPQHF. Supplemented by reference TRBV28 and TRBJ1-5, the full variable domain reads DVKVTQSSRYLVKRTGEKVFLECVQDMDHENMFWYRQDPGLGLRLIYFSYDVKMKEKGDIPEGYSVSREKKERFSLILESASTNQTSMYLCASSLGGAEQPQHFGDGTRLSIL.